This entry lists 10 T cell receptor beta chains sequenced from one sample in a study of blood T cell repertoires in COVID-19. Produced via immunoSEQ multiplex PCR; TCRdb's table is partial and in-frame only. This sample has 50,000 to 60,000 clones, with roughly 80% found just once. Sequenced material: peripheral blood. The receptors were gathered from a human donor in a cohort sampled during active or convalescent COVID-19.

This clone has just one count. The rearrangement uses TRBV9 and TRBJ1-2; D possibly corresponds to TRBD1 (6 bases). The CDR3 sequence is 12 residues long. The V gene lost 3 bases and the J gene lost 8 bases, with 11 bases spanning the gap. Germline CDR1 is SGDLS and CDR2 is YYNGEE. The CDR3 DNA is TGTGCCAGCAGCGCCAGGGGTAAAGGCTACACCTTC. It is translated as CASSARGKGYTF.

This chain links TRBV9 with TRBJ2-1, with D unclear. This CDR3 contains 15 residues. Germline V gene lookup returns CDR1 SGDLS and CDR2 YYNGEE. V dropped 0 bases and J dropped 4 bases, with 11 bases sitting between them. Here the CDR3 DNA reads TGTGCCAGCAGCGTAGGGGCAGACCCTTACAATGAGCAGTTCTTC. Protein product: CASSVGADPYNEQFF.

This clone was seen a few times. This chain connects TRBV27 to TRBJ1-6; 7 positions agree with TRBD1. The CDR3 sequence is 15 residues long. The germline V gene has CDR1 MNHEY and CDR2 SMNVEV (reference sequence). With 2 bases clipped from V and 3 bases from J, the junction kept 1 base outside the gene matches. The CDR3 sequence: CASSLRDSYNSPLHF. The CDR3 DNA sequence: TGTGCCAGCAGTTTAAGGGACAGCTATAATTCACCCCTCCACTTT.

This clone has a handful of counts. The chain carries TRBV9 and TRBJ2-3; D gene ambiguous. V gave up 0 bases and J gave up 0 bases, with 5 bases separating them. Germline assignment: CDR1 SGDLS and CDR2 YYNGEE. The CDR3 has 14 amino acids. This CDR3 reads CASSVDWSTDTQYF. In DNA, the CDR3 is TGTGCCAGCAGCGTAGACTGGAGCACAGATACGCAGTATTTT.

The CDR3 sequence is CASSTRDRSGYTF. The CDR3, as DNA: TGTGCCAGTAGTACCAGGGACAGGAGTGGCTACACCTTC. This sequence joins TRBV19 and TRBJ1-2; 8 positions match TRBD1. The CDR3 covers 13 residues. Per germline, CDR1 LNHDA and CDR2 SQIVND (reference sequence). V shed 4 bases and J 7 bases; nucleotides not matched to a gene: 5.

Remarks on this clone: One junction end disagrees with the germline gene, perhaps due to a read error. The chain uses TRBV7-7 and TRBJ2-2; 9 bases line up with TRBD1. Germline V gene lookup returns CDR1 SSHAT and CDR2 FNYEAQ (reference sequence). The CDR3 length is 15 residues. CDR3 amino acids: CASSPGTGITGELFF. In DNA, the CDR3 is TGTGCTAGCAGCCCCGGGACAGGGATCACCGGGGAGCTGTTTTTT. The full variable domain, with the rest looked up from reference TRBV7-7 and TRBJ2-2, is GAGVSQSPRYKVTKRGQDVTLRCDPISSHATLYWYQQALGQGPEFLTYFNYEAQPDKSGLPSDRFSAERPEGSISTLTIQRTEQRDSAMYRCASSPGTGITGELFFGEGSRLTVL.

The chain is built from TRBV7-2 and TRBJ1-3, with D tentatively TRBD1 (6 bases). Per germline, CDR1 SGHTA and CDR2 FQGNSA. This CDR3 is 16 amino acids long. With 5 bases removed from V and 7 bases from J, the gap between germline ends came to 21 bases. CDR3 sequence: CASSLTGRGVRNTIYF. CDR3 DNA sequence: TGTGCCAGCAGCCTGACAGGACGGGGGGTTCGTAACACCATATATTTT.

This chain connects TRBV7-2 to TRBJ1-1; weak D call: TRBD1 (6 bases). This CDR3 is 13 amino acids long. Trimming left V 7 bases short and J 7 bases short, with 16 bases between. CDR1 and CDR2 from the germline V gene are SGHTA and FQGNSA. This chain's CDR3 is CASNLQGVGEAFF. The CDR3 DNA is TGTGCCAGCAACCTACAGGGTGTCGGTGAAGCTTTCTTT. Full variable domain (remainder filled in from reference TRBV7-2 and TRBJ1-1): GAGVSQSPSNKVTEKGKDVELRCDPISGHTALYWYRQSLGQGLEFLIYFQGNSAPDKSGLPSDRFSAERTGGSVSTLTIQRTQQEDSAVYLCASNLQGVGEAFFGQGTRLTVV.

In the case of this clone: The junction does not match germline at one end; this may be a read error. The chain employs TRBV7-7 and TRBJ1-4; 9 positions match TRBD1. CDR1 and CDR2 (germline): SSHAT, FNYEAQ (reference sequence). CDR3 length: 16 amino acids. The CDR3 nucleotides are TGTGCTAGCAGCTACGGCGGGGACAGGGAGGGGGAAAAACTGTTTTTT. This codes for CASSYGGDREGEKLFF.

The V call is TRBV19, the J call TRBJ1-5; D may be TRBD1 (5 bases). The germline CDR1 and CDR2 sequences are LNHDA and SQIVND (reference sequence). V was trimmed by 5 bases and J by 5 bases, leaving 13 bases between them. CDR3 length equals 14 residues. The CDR3 DNA reads as TGTGCCAGTAGTGGCCTCGGGGGTTATCAGCCCCAGCATTTT. Translating it yields CASSGLGGYQPQHF.